This T cell receptor beta chain was identified in a study of shared clonotypes between healthy human individuals. This clone came up once. This CDR3 is built from 16 residues. The ends were cut back, 0 bases at V and 1 base at J, with 10 bases in the middle. Per the germline V gene, CDR1 is SGHVS and CDR2 is FQNEAQ. The table came from immunoSEQ multiplex PCR; TCRdb's copy has only in-frame clones and leaves some out. The profile shows 2.5 million or so clones, around nine tenths of them singletons. The TCR sequence derives from a man between 18 and 35 years old in good health. Sequenced material: naive CD4+ T cells sorted from blood. Noted subset: CD45RA+ positively selected. This chain links TRBV7-8 with TRBJ1-5; D is uncertain. The CDR3 region has the DNA TGTGCCAGCAGCTTAGCAGACCCGAAAAGCAATCAGCCCCAGCATTTT. This sequence encodes CASSLADPKSNQPQHF. The variable domain in full, with the rest retrieved from reference TRBV7-8 and TRBJ1-5, is GAGVSQSPRYKVAKRGQDVALRCDPISGHVSLFWYQQALGQGPEFLTYFQNEAQLDKSGLPSDRFFAERPEGSVSTLKIQRTQQEDSAVYLCASSLADPKSNQPQHFGDGTRLSIL.